A single sample is the source of the 13 T cell receptor beta chains below, sequenced in a study of blood T cell repertoires in COVID-19. Only in-frame clones appear in the TCRdb table, and some are missing; sequencing was by immunoSEQ multiplex PCR. The data show 35,000 to 50,000 clones, 80% to 90% seen once. The sequenced sample was peripheral blood. Receptors were obtained from a man in his 70s with active COVID-19.

This sequence joins TRBV7-2 and TRBJ1-4; 7 bases agree with TRBD1. This CDR3 is built from 16 residues. V lost 4 bases, J lost 5 bases, and 10 bases stayed unmatched. Germline V gene data show CDR1 as SGHTA and CDR2 as FQGNSA. The CDR3 here is CASSSMSQGGNEKLFF. CDR3 DNA: TGTGCCAGCAGCTCAATGAGCCAGGGGGGAAATGAAAAACTGTTTTTT.

The chain employs TRBV6-1 and TRBJ2-7; D is unclear. This CDR3 has 13 residues. Germline V gene lookup returns CDR1 MNHNS and CDR2 SASEGT. The germline V and J ends were trimmed by 1 base and 6 bases, with 10 bases remaining between them. This CDR3 reads CASSEDRFGEQYF. For the CDR3, the DNA is TGTGCCAGCAGTGAAGACAGATTCGGCGAGCAGTACTTC.

In nucleotides, the CDR3 is TGTGCCAGCAGTGAAATCCACAGGGCGGGCACAGATACGCAGTATTTT. As protein: CASSEIHRAGTDTQYF. The chain uses TRBV6-1 and TRBJ2-3; TRBD1 might be the D (6 bases). Germline V CDR1 and CDR2: MNHNS, SASEGT. The CDR3 extends over 16 amino acids. V lost 2 bases and J lost 1, with 13 bases in between.

The V call is TRBV6-5, the J call TRBJ1-5; 7 positions agree with TRBD1. Germline CDR1 reads MNHEY; CDR2 reads SVGAGI. This CDR3 has 14 residues. With V trimmed by 6 bases and J by 7 bases, 9 bases remained unmatched. In DNA form, the CDR3 reads TGTGCCAGCAGGGGGACAGCCGTCGGCCAGCCCCAGCATTTT. Translating gives CASRGTAVGQPQHF.

This rearrangement joins TRBV7-2 to TRBJ1-2, with unresolved D. Trimming stripped 2 bases from V and 6 bases from J, with 25 bases between. Germline loops: CDR1 SGHTA, CDR2 FQGNSA. The CDR3 is made up of 18 amino acids. CDR3 protein: CASSLISGVLPYLDGYTF. Here the CDR3 DNA reads TGTGCCAGCAGCTTAATTTCGGGAGTACTACCGTATTTGGATGGCTACACCTTC. Looking up the rest from reference TRBV7-2 and TRBJ1-2 gives the full variable domain: GAGVSQSPSNKVTEKGKDVELRCDPISGHTALYWYRQSLGQGLEFLIYFQGNSAPDKSGLPSDRFSAERTGGSVSTLTIQRTQQEDSAVYLCASSLISGVLPYLDGYTFGSGTRLTVV.

The chain couples TRBV5-1 to TRBJ1-4; a possible D gene is TRBD1 (5 bases). CDR3 length: 14 residues. V gave up 4 bases and J gave up 5 bases, with 12 bases separating them. Germline-derived CDR1 and CDR2 are SGHRS and YFSETQ. CDR3 residues: CASSPEGINEKLFF. The CDR3 coding sequence is TGCGCCAGCAGCCCGGAGGGGATAAATGAAAAACTGTTTTTT.

This chain uses TRBV10-3 with TRBJ2-7, with 7 positions matching TRBD1. The CDR3 covers 15 residues. CDR1 is ENHRY, CDR2 SYGVKD, per germline. V shed 6 bases, J shed 7 bases, and the junction held 15 bases outside the gene matches. The CDR3 region is CAISEVYVAGGEQYF. The CDR3 DNA sequence: TGTGCCATCAGCGAGGTGTATGTGGCAGGGGGTGAGCAGTACTTC.

This chain joins TRBV27 and TRBJ1-3, with a possible D match to TRBD1 (5 bases). V gave up 5 bases and J gave up 3 bases, with 14 bases separating them. Germline CDR1 is MNHEY and CDR2 is SMNVEV (reference sequence). The CDR3 runs 15 residues. The CDR3 here is CASSPRQLGGNTIYF. The CDR3 bases are TGTGCCAGCAGTCCCCGACAGTTGGGTGGAAACACCATATATTTT.

This rearrangement joins TRBV2 to TRBJ2-7; 9 bases agree with TRBD2. The junction had 13 bases not matched to a gene; V was cut back by 7 bases and J by 3 bases. The germline gives CDR1 SNHLY, CDR2 FYNNEI. This CDR3 has 16 residues. The CDR3 reads CASTPSWLAGNYEQYF. CDR3 sequence (DNA): TGTGCCAGCACCCCATCCTGGCTAGCGGGGAACTACGAGCAGTACTTC.

The chain couples TRBV19 to TRBJ2-1, with TRBD2 matching 7 bases. The trim removed 11 bases at V and 2 bases at J, leaving 9 bases unmatched. Germline V gene lookup returns CDR1 LNHDA and CDR2 SQIVND (reference sequence). The CDR3 spans 14 residues. The CDR3 protein is CAARGGATYNEQFF. In nucleotides, the CDR3 is TGTGCCGCCCGGGGAGGGGCCACCTACAATGAGCAGTTCTTC.

The V call is TRBV6-5, the J call TRBJ1-2, with 8 bases fitting TRBD1. J gave up 2 bases and V 6 bases, and 5 bases lay outside the gene matches. The CDR3 extends over 14 amino acids. Germline lookup yields CDR1 MNHEY and CDR2 SVGAGI. CDR3: CASRLQGANYGYTF. CDR3 sequence (DNA): TGTGCCAGCAGATTGCAGGGGGCGAACTATGGCTACACCTTC.

This chain joins TRBV19 and TRBJ1-2; D is ambiguous. The CDR3 spans 13 residues. V lost 3 bases, J lost 3 bases, and 8 bases lay in between. The V gene's germline CDR1 is LNHDA and CDR2 SQIVND (reference sequence). The CDR3 here is CASSIGRYYGYTF. CDR3 coding DNA: TGTGCCAGTAGTATTGGCAGGTACTATGGCTACACCTTC.

The chain carries TRBV19 and TRBJ2-3; 9 nucleotides align to TRBD1. This CDR3 is 18 amino acids long. J gave up 0 bases and V 4 bases, and 11 bases lay outside the gene matches. CDR1 is LNHDA, CDR2 SQIVND, per germline (reference sequence). DNA of the CDR3: TGTGCCAGTAGTAGAGACAGGGGGGCTATCCCTAGCACAGATACGCAGTATTTT. Encoded protein: CASSRDRGAIPSTDTQYF.